This T cell receptor (beta chain) was captured in a study of OX40 agonist ivuxolimab in advanced cancers. Study in general: A partial response was reached by three patients: one with hepatocellular carcinoma and two with cutaneous melanoma.

Clones were sequenced by immunoSEQ multiplex PCR, and TCRdb holds only the in-frame ones, with some missing. The repertoire holds about 59,000 clones, with nearly 85% as singletons. This clone occurred once. The source of this sequence is an adult with an advanced solid tumor such as melanoma, head and neck, liver or kidney cancer. Sequences were derived from CD4+ or CD8+ T cells sorted from blood, sampled in a trial of the OX40 agonist ivuxolimab.

CDR3 residues: CAGQPSTDTQYF. The CDR3 DNA follows: TGTGCCGGACAGCCTAGCACAGATACGCAGTATTTT. V and J are TRBV30 and TRBJ2-3; D might be TRBD1 (6 bases). The V end was cut by 8 bases, the J end by 0 bases, with 9 bases between. From germline, CDR1 is GTSNPN and CDR2 SVGIG (reference sequence). The CDR3 contains 12 residues.